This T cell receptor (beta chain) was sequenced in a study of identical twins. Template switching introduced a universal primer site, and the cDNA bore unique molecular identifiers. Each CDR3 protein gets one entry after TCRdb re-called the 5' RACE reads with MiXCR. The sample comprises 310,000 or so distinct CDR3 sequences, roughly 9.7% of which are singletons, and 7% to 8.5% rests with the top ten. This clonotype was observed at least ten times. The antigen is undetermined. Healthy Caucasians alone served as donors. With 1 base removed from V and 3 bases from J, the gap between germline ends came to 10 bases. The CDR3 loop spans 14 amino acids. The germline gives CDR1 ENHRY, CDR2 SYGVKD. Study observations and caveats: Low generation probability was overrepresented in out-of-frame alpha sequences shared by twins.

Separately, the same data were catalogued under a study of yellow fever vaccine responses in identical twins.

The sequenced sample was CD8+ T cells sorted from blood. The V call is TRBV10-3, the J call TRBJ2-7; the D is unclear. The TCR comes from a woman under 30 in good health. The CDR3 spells CAISEYGENYEQYF. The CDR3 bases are TGTGCCATCAGTGAGTATGGGGAAAACTACGAGCAGTACTTC.